These T cell receptor beta chains were read from a single sample in a study of shared clonotypes between healthy human individuals. Clones were sequenced by immunoSEQ multiplex PCR, and TCRdb holds only the in-frame ones, with some missing. Among 2 million to 2.5 million clones listed, 93% were seen once. The sequenced sample was naive CD4+ T cells from PBMCs. These receptors originate from a man aged 18 to 30 in good health. Some clones in this sample may be carry-over from other donors' samples. CDR3s include the opening cysteine and the closing phenylalanine or tryptophan. D genes are given only for firm matches. Part of the rows lack a size; the others show once, few, many or a class for expanded clones.

>TRBV5-1|NA|NA|TRBJ2-2
TGCGCCAGCAGTTATGGACAGTACGCCGGGGAGCTGTTTTTT
CASSYGQYAGELFF
>TRBV5-5|NA|NA|TRBJ2-5
TGTGCCAGCAGCTTGGCGTCGGCGGAGAGAGGGGAGACCCAGTACTTC
CASSLASAERGETQYF
>TRBV6-1|NA|NA|TRBJ1-1
TGTGCCAGCAGTCACCAGGACACGAACACTGAAGCTTTCTTT
CASSHQDTNTEAFF
>TRBV4-2|TRBD2|NA|TRBJ2-5
TGTGCCAGCAGCCAAGCGAGCGGGACTCACCAGGAGACCCAGTACTTC
CASSQASGTHQETQYF
>TRBV2|NA|NA|TRBJ2-7
TGTGCCAGCAGTGTAAATGTAGATGGGGGGTCCTTC
CASSVNVDGGSF
>TRBV28|TRBD1|NA|TRBJ1-1
TGTGCCAGCAGTTTGGACAGGGCGAACACTGAAGCTTTCTTT
CASSLDRANTEAFF
>TRBV18|TRBD1|NA|TRBJ2-1
TGTGCCAGCTCACCACCCCAGGACAGGGAACGGCAGTTCTTC
CASSPPQDRERQFF
>TRBV5-6|TRBD1|few|TRBJ1-1
TGTGCCAGCAGCTTAACCGGACAGGGATGGGGTGAAGCTTTCTTT
CASSLTGQGWGEAFF
>TRBV5-1|TRBD2|NA|TRBJ2-2
TGCGCCAGCAGCTTACGAGCGGGAGGTCCCGGGGAGCTGTTTTTT
CASSLRAGGPGELFF
>TRBV29-1|TRBD2|NA|TRBJ2-1
TGCAGCGTTGAAACTAGCGGGAGGGGAGAGCAGTTCTTC
CSVETSGRGEQFF
>TRBV30|NA|NA|TRBJ2-1
TGTGCCTGGAGTTTTCCCAATGAGCAGTTCTTC
CAWSFPNEQFF
>TRBV9|NA|NA|TRBJ1-1
TGTGCCAGCAGCCCCAGGGCGATGAACACTGAAGCTTTCTTT
CASSPRAMNTEAFF
>TRBV5-1|NA|NA|TRBJ1-3
TGCGCCAGCAGCTTGGCCAGGGAGTCTGGAAACACCATATATTTT
CASSLARESGNTIYF
>TRBV6-5|NA|NA|TRBJ2-7
TGTGCCAGCAGTTCGATCCTTGGCAACTCCTACGAGCAGTACTTC
CASSSILGNSYEQYF
>TRBV7-9|TRBD2|NA|TRBJ2-1
TGTGCCAGCAACCGTGGACTAGATAGTGGGAGTGAGCAGTTCTTC
CASNRGLDSGSEQFF
>TRBV2|TRBD1|NA|TRBJ2-7
TGTGCCAGCACCCTAGGACAGGGCGGCGAGCAGTACTTC
CASTLGQGGEQYF
>TRBV7-2|TRBD1|NA|TRBJ2-7
TGTGCCAGCAGCTCGGGACAGGCACCGAGGGAGCAGTACTTC
CASSSGQAPREQYF
>TRBV2|TRBD1|NA|TRBJ1-5
TGTGCCAGCAGTGAAGAGGGACAGGGATGGCAGCCCCAGCATTTT
CASSEEGQGWQPQHF
>TRBV5-1|TRBD1|few|TRBJ1-2
TGCGCCAGCAGTCGGGACAGGGGCTATGGCTACACCTTC
CASSRDRGYGYTF
>TRBV5-1|TRBD1|NA|TRBJ2-7
TGCGCCAGCAGCCCCCGAGACAGGGGGTCCCACGAGCAGTACTTC
CASSPRDRGSHEQYF
>TRBV13|NA|NA|TRBJ1-3
TGTGCCAGCAGCTTAGGGCTGTACTCTGGAAACACCATATATTTT
CASSLGLYSGNTIYF
>TRBV7-3|TRBD2|NA|TRBJ2-4
TGTGCCAGCAGCCCCGGGGGGTGGGAAAACATTCAGTACTTC
CASSPGGWENIQYF
>TRBV27|TRBD1|NA|TRBJ2-5
TGTGCCAGCAGTCCGGGGGACAGGCTGGCGGAGACCCAGTACTTC
CASSPGDRLAETQYF
>TRBV9|TRBD1|NA|TRBJ1-5
TGTGCCAGCAGCGCCTCGGACAGGGGCAACAATCAGCCCCAGCATTTT
CASSASDRGNNQPQHF
>TRBV7-9|TRBD2|NA|TRBJ2-7
TGTGCCAGCAGCCTGGGGGGGATTTCCTACGAGCAGTACTTC
CASSLGGISYEQYF
>TRBV30|NA|NA|TRBJ2-2
TGTGCCTGGAGTGTGAAAGGGACCGGGGAGCTGTTTTTT
CAWSVKGTGELFF
>TRBV6-5|NA|NA|TRBJ1-2
TGTGCCAGCAGCTGGGCTAACTATGGCTACACCTTC
CASSWANYGYTF
>TRBV30|TRBD1|NA|TRBJ2-3
TGTGCCTGGGCCCCGGGACAGGGGAGGGATACGCAGTATTTT
CAWAPGQGRDTQYF
>TRBV11-3|NA|NA|TRBJ2-3
TGTGCCAGCAGCTTAGGGGGTTTGGATACGCAGTATTTT
CASSLGGLDTQYF
>TRBV20-1|NA|NA|TRBJ2-1
TGCAGTGCGGTAAAATTGACAGAGCAGTTCTTC
CSAVKLTEQFF
>TRBV19|NA|NA|TRBJ1-1
TGTGCCAGTAGGAGGGGGGCTGAAGCTTTCTTT
CASRRGAEAFF
>TRBV19|TRBD1|NA|TRBJ1-3
TGTGCCAGTAGTCCTGACAGGGGAGTCACTGGAAACACCATATATTTT
CASSPDRGVTGNTIYF
>TRBV6-5|TRBD1|NA|TRBJ1-4
TGTGCCAGCAGTTACTCGGTCCGGACAGGGGGTGAAAAACTGTTTTTT
CASSYSVRTGGEKLFF
>TRBV19|TRBD1|NA|TRBJ1-1
TGTGCCAGTAGTGGGGACAGGAACACTGAAGCTTTCTTT
CASSGDRNTEAFF
>TRBV27|TRBD2|NA|TRBJ2-7
TGTGCCAGCACCCGGACTAGCGGGAGAACCTACGAGCAGTACTTC
CASTRTSGRTYEQYF
>TRBV5-6|NA|once|TRBJ1-1
TGTGCCAGCAGCCCGGCTGGGGTGCGCACTGAAGCTTTCTTT
CASSPAGVRTEAFF
>TRBV29-1|TRBD1|NA|TRBJ2-7
TGCAGCGTTGGGGGACAGGGGTCCTACGAGCAGTACTTC
CSVGGQGSYEQYF
>TRBV6-1|NA|NA|TRBJ1-2
TGTGCCAGCAGTGACCCGGGACGGGACTATGGCTACACCTTC
CASSDPGRDYGYTF
>TRBV7-3|NA|few|TRBJ2-2
TGTGCCAGCAGCTCCTCGAACACCGGGGAGCTGTTTTTT
CASSSSNTGELFF
>TRBV7-2|NA|NA|TRBJ1-1
TGTGCCAGCAGCTTAGCTGGCACAAAGAACACTGAAGCTTTCTTT
CASSLAGTKNTEAFF
>TRBV28|TRBD2|NA|TRBJ2-1
TGTGCCAGCAGTCCTAGCGGCTCCTACAATGAGCAGTTCTTC
CASSPSGSYNEQFF
>TRBV7-3|TRBD2|NA|TRBJ2-1
TGTGCCAGCAGTTCTACTAGCGGGGGTACCAATGAGCAGTTCTTC
CASSSTSGGTNEQFF
>TRBV28|NA|few|TRBJ1-1
TGTGCCAGCAGTTGGGCCGACCGAACTGAAGCTTTCTTT
CASSWADRTEAFF
>TRBV20-1|NA|NA|TRBJ1-2
TGCAGTGCTTCGCCTTCCGAGGGCTACACCTTC
CSASPSEGYTF
>TRBV27|TRBD1|few|TRBJ1-2
TGTGCCAGCAGTCAATCGACAGGGACTCAAGGAGGCTACACCTTC
CASSQSTGTQGGYTF
>TRBV5-8|NA|NA|TRBJ2-5
TGTGCCAGCAGCGAAGGACGACAGGACCTGGGGAAAGAGACCCAGTACTTC
CASSEGRQDLGKETQYF
>TRBV7-3|NA|NA|TRBJ1-1
TGTGCCAGCAGCTTATTTAGCGTTTGGGGAGCGGGAGGCACTGAAGCTTTCTTT
CASSLFSVWGAGGTEAFF
>TRBV27|NA|NA|TRBJ2-3
TGTGCCAGCAGTCCCCCCCGCAGCACAGATACGCAGTATTTT
CASSPPRSTDTQYF
>TRBV9|TRBD2|once|TRBJ2-1
TGTGCCAGCAGCCCGGCAGCGGGAGTATACAATGAGCAGTTCTTC
CASSPAAGVYNEQFF
>TRBV28|TRBD2|NA|TRBJ2-3
TGTGTCAGTTTTACAGCGGGAGGGCCCCGGGGGACAGATACGCAGTATTTT
CVSFTAGGPRGTDTQYF
>TRBV5-8|NA|NA|TRBJ2-7
TGTGCCAGCAGCACTGGGACGGGAATACTCTACGAGCAGTACTTC
CASSTGTGILYEQYF
>TRBV5-1|TRBD1|NA|TRBJ2-2
TGCGCCAGCAGCTTGGAACTCTCGGGACAGACAACCGGGGAGCTGTTTTTT
CASSLELSGQTTGELFF
>TRBV30|NA|NA|TRBJ2-5
TGTGCCTGGAGTGTGGGGATCCGCGAGACCCAGTACTTC
CAWSVGIRETQYF
>TRBV9|NA|once|TRBJ2-1
TGTGCCAGCAGCGCCACTCCGGACTCGGAAGTGCAGTTCTTC
CASSATPDSEVQFF
>TRBV4-2|TRBD1|NA|TRBJ1-5
TGTGCCAGCAGCCAAGCCTCAGGGGGCTGGTATAGCAATCAGCCCCAGCATTTT
CASSQASGGWYSNQPQHF